The clone carrying this T cell receptor beta chain was seen ten or more times. The antigen remains undetermined. CDR1 and CDR2 from the germline V gene are MGHRA and YSYEKL. With V trimmed by 4 bases and J by 2 bases, 8 bases remained unmatched. CDR3 length equals 17 residues. TCR cDNA, made by 5'RACE template switching, carried an added universal primer site and UMIs. TCRdb reprocessed the 5' RACE reads with MiXCR, giving one entry per CDR3 protein. The profile shows under 350,000 distinct CDR3 sequences, over 4% of them singletons. This specimen comes from a study of T cells after yellow fever vaccination. The study, taken as a whole, reports: Abundant clonotypes from the bulk population could get into FACS-sorted repertoires as contaminants. Although the secondary response was weaker, it peaked faster, at day 5 versus 15. The booster response re-showed most primary clones: approximately 95% CD4, approximately 90% CD8.

The clonotype originates from a man younger than 35 who received the YFV17D yellow fever vaccine. Here the sequenced sample was PBMCs, taken 5 days after the yellow fever booster vaccination. The J gene is TRBJ2-2, the V gene TRBV4-1; 9 bases match TRBD1. The CDR3 spells CASSLPRTGENTGELFF. CDR3 nucleotides: TGCGCCAGCAGCCTTCCGAGGACAGGGGAAAACACCGGGGAGCTGTTTTTT.